Each of the 5 T cell receptor beta chains below was sequenced from the same sample in a study of blood T cell repertoires in COVID-19. Sequencing was performed with immunoSEQ multiplex PCR; in TCRdb, only in-frame clones are kept and a portion is missing. The sample yields a few hundred thousand clones, 81% seen once. The specimen sequenced was peripheral blood. These receptors all stem from a human donor with acute or convalescent COVID-19. The donor label of this sample is uncertain.

This chain links TRBV19 with TRBJ2-1; the match to TRBD2 covers 8 bases. J was trimmed by 2 bases and V by 4 bases; bases with no gene match: 7. The CDR3 consists of 16 residues. The germline CDR1 and CDR2 sequences are LNHDA and SQIVND (reference sequence). Here the CDR3 reads CASSNSGTRPYNEQFF. For the CDR3, the DNA is TGTGCCAGTAGTAATTCCGGGACTAGACCCTACAATGAGCAGTTCTTC.

Comment on this clone: Other DNA sequences in the same sample also yield this CDR3. This chain uses TRBV20-1 with TRBJ1-2, with D possibly TRBD1 on 6 matching bases. V was cut by 0 bases and J by 8 bases, with 7 bases left in between. CDR3 length equals 11 residues. CDR1 and CDR2 (germline): DFQATT, SNEGSKA (reference sequence). The CDR3 DNA sequence: TGCAGTGCTAGAGACAGGGGAGGCTACACCTTC. Translation: CSARDRGGYTF.

The genes are TRBV7-6 and TRBJ1-1, with a tentative D call TRBD1 (6 bases). Trimming took off 5 bases at V and 8 bases at J, with 21 bases between the two ends. This CDR3 is built from 15 residues. Germline CDR1 SGHVS, CDR2 FNYEAQ. This CDR3 reads CASSLAQGRGIEAFF. In DNA, the CDR3 is TGTGCCAGCAGCCTTGCGCAGGGGAGAGGGATAGAAGCTTTCTTT.

The chain has TRBV28 and TRBJ1-3; 7 bases are a match to TRBD1. The germline V gene has CDR1 MDHEN and CDR2 SYDVKM. V gave up 6 bases and J gave up 0 bases; unmatched junction bases: 8. The CDR3 contains 16 residues. The CDR3 loop is CASRQGRSFSGNTIYF. The CDR3, as DNA: TGTGCCAGCAGACAGGGGCGATCCTTCTCTGGAAACACCATATATTTT.

The chain employs TRBV2 and TRBJ2-3; 13 bases map to TRBD2. Trimming took 10 bases from V and 6 from J; bases not matched to a gene: 7. CDR1 SNHLY and CDR2 FYNNEI come from the germline V gene. This CDR3 contains 14 residues. The CDR3 loop is CATGLAGEGDTQYF. The DNA for the CDR3 is TGTGCCACCGGACTAGCGGGAGAGGGGGATACGCAGTATTTT.